These T cell receptor beta chains were read from a single sample in a study of blood T cell repertoires in COVID-19. Sequencing used immunoSEQ multiplex PCR; TCRdb keeps in-frame clones, though not all of them. The sample lists a few hundred thousand clones; around 85% were seen once. Material for sequencing was peripheral blood. The receptors originated from a woman aged 25 to 45 who had recovered from COVID-19. CDR3s include the opening cysteine and the closing phenylalanine or tryptophan. A D gene is named only where the DNA matches it firmly. Rows may omit the clone size; those that give it use once, few, many or a size class.

>-|TRBV9|TRBJ2-2|-
TGTGCCAGCTCCGCCGGGGGGAACACCGGGGAGCTGTTTTTT
CASSAGGNTGELFF
>-|TRBV28|TRBJ2-1|-
TGTGCCAGCAGCCATGGAGGGAACCTCAATGAGCAGTTCTTC
CASSHGGNLNEQFF
>TRBD2|TRBV7-6|TRBJ2-5|-
TGTGCCAGCAGCTTATACGGACTAGCGGGGGGCGAGACCCAGTACTTC
CASSLYGLAGGETQYF
>TRBD1|TRBV19|TRBJ2-7|-
TGTGCCAGTACCCCTCCGGGACAGGGTGACGAGCAGTACTTC
CASTPPGQGDEQYF
>-|TRBV19|TRBJ1-1|-
TGTGCCAGTAGCCTCCGGGACGCGGGATCGGGCTATGAAGCTTTCTTT
CASSLRDAGSGYEAFF
>-|TRBV7-9|TRBJ2-3|-
TGTGCCAGCAGCTTAGTAAGAGACACAGATACGCAGTATTTT
CASSLVRDTDTQYF
>TRBD1|TRBV27|TRBJ2-7|-
TGTGCCAGCGGATTGACAGGGCCATACGAGCAGTACTTC
CASGLTGPYEQYF
>-|TRBV19|TRBJ1-5|-
TGTGCCAGTAGTGCGGAATTGGGTCAGCCCCAGCATTTT
CASSAELGQPQHF
>-|TRBV7-2|TRBJ1-6|-
TGTGCCAGCAGCTTAGCGGCAAATTCACCCCTCCACTTT
CASSLAANSPLHF
>-|TRBV6-5|TRBJ1-2|-
TGTGCCAGCAGTTACTCGTACAGCCCCGGCGGCTACACCTTC
CASSYSYSPGGYTF
>-|TRBV21-1|TRBJ1-5|-
TGTGCCAGCAGCAAAGCGTTGGGAGGAGGAGGTCAGCCCCAGCATTTT
CASSKALGGGGQPQHF
>TRBD1|TRBV6-5|TRBJ1-1|-
TGTGCCAGCAGGGACAGGGGCGGCACTGAAGCTTTCTTT
CASRDRGGTEAFF
>TRBD2|TRBV10-2|TRBJ2-5|-
TGCGCCAGCAGGGCCCCGAGCGGGGGGGAGACCCAGTACTTC
CASRAPSGGETQYF
>TRBD1|TRBV3-1/TRBV3-2|TRBJ1-2|-
TGTGCCAGCAGTGCGCAGGGGGCGCTTTTTTATGGCTACACCTTC
CASSAQGALFYGYTF
>TRBD2|TRBV28|TRBJ2-1|-
TGTGCCAGCAGTCACCTCGGGAGGGGACAAAGCAATGAGCAGTTCTTC
CASSHLGRGQSNEQFF
>-|TRBV28|TRBJ2-4|once
TGTGCCAGCAGTCCCAATGGCAGACAACTAGCCAAAAACATTCAGTACTTC
CASSPNGRQLAKNIQYF
>TRBD2|TRBV27|TRBJ2-3|-
TGTGCCAGCAGTTTACAGGGCGGGAGGGCGACAGATACGCAGTATTTT
CASSLQGGRATDTQYF
>-|TRBV27|TRBJ2-4|-
TGTGCCAGCCGGTCATTCAGCAGGGGAAACATTCAGTACTTC
CASRSFSRGNIQYF
>TRBD2|TRBV7-3|TRBJ2-3|-
TGTGCCAGCAGCTTAAGCGGGAGTAGAACAGATACGCAGTATTTT
CASSLSGSRTDTQYF
>TRBD1|TRBV24-1|TRBJ2-3|-
TGTGCCACCAGTGGAGGGGGCGGGGATACGCAGTATTTT
CATSGGGGDTQYF
>-|TRBV6-2/TRBV6-3|TRBJ1-2|-
TGTGCCAGCAGTTATTCTCCCGGGGATGGCTACACCTTC
CASSYSPGDGYTF
>TRBD1|TRBV2|TRBJ2-7|once
TGTGCCAGCAGTGAAGCCCGGGACAGGTCCTACTACGAGCAGTACTTC
CASSEARDRSYYEQYF
>-|TRBV29-1|TRBJ1-4|-
TGCAGCGTTGTTGGGGCGGATGAAAAACTGTTTTTT
CSVVGADEKLFF
>-|TRBV7-2|TRBJ1-2|-
TGTGCCAGCAGCTTAGAGGGGTGGTATGGCTACACCTTC
CASSLEGWYGYTF
>-|TRBV21-1|TRBJ2-1|-
TGTGCCAGCAGCAAAGCACTCGGGACTAGAAACTTCTATGAGCAGTTCTTC
CASSKALGTRNFYEQFF
>-|TRBV19|TRBJ1-1|-
TGTGCCAGTATCATCGGGGGAAATGAAGCTTTCTTT
CASIIGGNEAFF
>TRBD1|TRBV18|TRBJ2-7|-
TGTGCCAGCTCACCCAGCCGACAGGGAGCTTCCTACGAGCAGTACTTC
CASSPSRQGASYEQYF
>-|TRBV14|TRBJ1-5|-
TGTGCCAGCAGCAAATACGGGATCGGTCAGCCCCAGCATTTT
CASSKYGIGQPQHF
>TRBD1|TRBV29-1|TRBJ1-2|-
TGCAGCGTTTACGGAGACAGGGGAGGGAACTATGGCTACACCTTC
CSVYGDRGGNYGYTF
>-|TRBV6-6|TRBJ2-7|many
TGTGCCAGCAGAAGGGGTAAGGGAGGCTACGAGCAGTACTTC
CASRRGKGGYEQYF
>TRBD2|TRBV4-3|TRBJ2-7|-
TGCGCCAGCAGCCAATTATCGGGAGGGGTGGCCTACGAGCAGTACTTC
CASSQLSGGVAYEQYF
>TRBD2|TRBV5-1|TRBJ2-2|-
TGCGCCAGCAGCCCCCTGAGCGGGAGGAACACCGGGGAGCTGTTTTTT
CASSPLSGRNTGELFF
>TRBD1|TRBV25-1|TRBJ2-3|-
TGTGCCAGCAGTGGAGGGACAGGGATAAAGGATACGCAGTATTTT
CASSGGTGIKDTQYF
>TRBD1|TRBV29-1|TRBJ1-1|-
TGCAGCGTGATCCCCTTTTTTACAGGGGGCCGAACTGAAGCTTTCTTT
CSVIPFFTGGRTEAFF
>-|TRBV11-3|TRBJ2-3|-
TGTGCCAGCAGCTTTGGAACAAGCGGGTCCACAGATACGCAGTATTTT
CASSFGTSGSTDTQYF
>TRBD1|TRBV28|TRBJ2-2|-
TGTGCCAGCAGCAGGGACAGGGTGCCTACCGGGGAGCTGTTTTTT
CASSRDRVPTGELFF
>TRBD2|TRBV5-1|TRBJ2-3|-
TGCGCCAGCAGCTACGGGGAGGGCGGGGATACGCAGTATTTT
CASSYGEGGDTQYF
>TRBD1|TRBV5-4|TRBJ2-5|once
TGTGCCAGCAGCTTGGATACAGGGGGTAGAGAGACCCAGTACTTC
CASSLDTGGRETQYF
>TRBD2|TRBV11-2|TRBJ2-7|-
TGTGCCAGCAGCTTATGGGGGGGCTCCTACGAGCAGTACTTC
CASSLWGGSYEQYF
>-|TRBV25-1|TRBJ1-1|-
TGTGCCAGCAGAAGACAGGCCGAAGCTTTCTTT
CASRRQAEAFF
>-|TRBV3-1/TRBV3-2|TRBJ2-3|-
TGTGCCAGCAGCCAACGAGGGAGGACCACAGATACGCAGTATTTT
CASSQRGRTTDTQYF
>-|TRBV11-2|TRBJ2-7|-
TGTGCCGGAGGGACTGCTTACGAGCAGTACTTC
CAGGTAYEQYF
>-|TRBV19|TRBJ2-1|once
TGTGCCAGTAGTTGGGACTCGCGCTATGAGCAGTTCTTC
CASSWDSRYEQFF
>-|TRBV5-4|TRBJ2-7|-
TGTGCCAGCAGCTTAGGCGGGGTACGGGACGAGCAGTACTTC
CASSLGGVRDEQYF
>TRBD1|TRBV3-1/TRBV3-2|TRBJ1-6|-
TGTGCCAGCAGCCAACAAGACAGGGTCTCACCCCTCCACTTT
CASSQQDRVSPLHF